The source of this T cell receptor (beta chain) is a study of T cell repertoires in cytomegalovirus infection. Study details: Public TCR beta signatures provided an indication of both CMV infection and a matching HLA type. The study, taken as a whole, reports: Summed frequency of public TCR beta families distinguished CMV carriers with the relevant HLA.

J was trimmed by 7 bases and V by 3 bases; bases with no gene match: 7. CDR3 length equals 16 residues. Germline assignment: CDR1 SGHTA and CDR2 FQGNSA. Each CDR3 protein gets one entry after TCRdb re-called the reads with MiXCR. The sample carries more than 400,000 distinct CDR3 sequences, around 27% recorded once. This clonotype was counted many times. Its specificity is unknown. The chain has TRBV7-2 and TRBJ2-1; TRBD2 matches 12 bases. Sample: PBMCs. The receptor comes from a human donor in good health (CMV status not recorded). Some clones in this sample may be carry-over from other donors' samples. The CDR3 nucleotides are TGTGCCAGCAGCTTCCATCTAGCGGGAGGGATGAATGAGCAGTTCTTC. Its translation is CASSFHLAGGMNEQFF.